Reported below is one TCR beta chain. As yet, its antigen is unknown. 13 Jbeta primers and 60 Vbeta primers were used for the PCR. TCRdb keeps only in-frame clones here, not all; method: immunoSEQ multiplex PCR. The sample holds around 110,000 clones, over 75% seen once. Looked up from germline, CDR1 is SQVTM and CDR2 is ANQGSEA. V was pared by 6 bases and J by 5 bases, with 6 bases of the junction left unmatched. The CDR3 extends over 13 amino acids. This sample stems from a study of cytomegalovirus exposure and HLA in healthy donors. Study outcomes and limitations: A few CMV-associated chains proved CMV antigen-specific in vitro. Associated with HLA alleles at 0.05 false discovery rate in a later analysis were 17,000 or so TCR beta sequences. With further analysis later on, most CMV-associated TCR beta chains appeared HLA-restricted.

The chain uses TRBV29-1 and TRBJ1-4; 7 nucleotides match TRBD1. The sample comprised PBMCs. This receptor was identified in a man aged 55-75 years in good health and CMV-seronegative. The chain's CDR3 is CSVAGGQNEKLFF. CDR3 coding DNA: TGCAGCGTCGCAGGGGGACAGAATGAAAAACTGTTTTTT.